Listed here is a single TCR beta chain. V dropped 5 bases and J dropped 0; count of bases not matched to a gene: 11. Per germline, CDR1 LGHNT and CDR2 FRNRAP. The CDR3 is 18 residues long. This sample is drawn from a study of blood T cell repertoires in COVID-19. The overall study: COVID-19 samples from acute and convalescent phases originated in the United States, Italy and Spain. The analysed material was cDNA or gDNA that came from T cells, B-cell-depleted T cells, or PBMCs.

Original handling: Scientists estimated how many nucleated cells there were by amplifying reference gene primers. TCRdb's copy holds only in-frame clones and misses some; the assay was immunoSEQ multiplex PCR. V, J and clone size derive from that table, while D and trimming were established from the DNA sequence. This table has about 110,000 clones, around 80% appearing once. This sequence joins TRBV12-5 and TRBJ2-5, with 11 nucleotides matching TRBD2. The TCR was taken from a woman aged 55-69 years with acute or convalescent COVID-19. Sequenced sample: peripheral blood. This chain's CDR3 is CASGQGLIAGGYQETQYF. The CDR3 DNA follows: TGTGCTAGTGGTCAGGGGTTGATAGCGGGGGGGTACCAAGAGACCCAGTACTTC.